The rows below give T cell receptor beta chains drawn from one sample of a study of blood T cell repertoires in COVID-19. The repertoire was sequenced with immunoSEQ multiplex PCR; TCRdb's copy has only in-frame clones and lacks some. The sample records around 250,000 clones, over 70% being singletons. Sequencing input: peripheral blood. The receptors were gathered from a man aged 40-55 years with active or convalescent COVID-19. Each CDR3 is given with its conserved first and last residue. D genes are given only for firm matches. Only some rows state a clone size, as once, few, many or a class for expanded clones.

TGTGCCTGGAGCGGGACCGGGACACGAAACATTCAGTACTTC,CAWSGTGTRNIQYF,NA,TRBV30,TRBJ2-4,NA
TGTGCCAGCAGCGCTGGGACAGGGCGCACAGATACGCAGTATTTT,CASSAGTGRTDTQYF,TRBD1,TRBV3-1/TRBV3-2,TRBJ2-3,NA
TGTGCCAGCAGCTTGGGGGGACAGGCGTTTTATCAGCCCCAGCATTTT,CASSLGGQAFYQPQHF,TRBD1,TRBV5-8,TRBJ1-5,NA
TGTGCCAGCAGCCCTAGCGGCACAGATACGCAGTATTTT,CASSPSGTDTQYF,NA,TRBV3-1/TRBV3-2,TRBJ2-3,NA
TGTGCCTGGAGTGTATGGGGCCGTCAGTCTGGAAACACCATATATTTT,CAWSVWGRQSGNTIYF,NA,TRBV30,TRBJ1-3,NA
TGTGCTAGCGTCAGGGTAGGCACTGAAGCTTTCTTT,CASVRVGTEAFF,NA,TRBV12-5,TRBJ1-1,NA
TGCAGCGTTGAGGGGAGCGATGGCTACACCTTC,CSVEGSDGYTF,NA,TRBV29-1,TRBJ1-2,NA
TGTGCCAGCAGTATAAAATTCCCTAGCTACGAGCAGTACTTC,CASSIKFPSYEQYF,NA,TRBV6-5,TRBJ2-7,once
TGCGCCAGCAGCAAAGGTCTGACTAGTGGTAGAGAGACCCAGTACTTC,CASSKGLTSGRETQYF,NA,TRBV5-1,TRBJ2-5,NA
TGTGCCAGCAGCCCAAGCTATCTCGGGGGGGAGACCCAGTACTTC,CASSPSYLGGETQYF,TRBD2,TRBV13,TRBJ2-5,NA
TGTGCCAGCTCACCAGACGGGGGTGGGGCTTTCTTT,CASSPDGGGAFF,NA,TRBV18,TRBJ1-1,NA
TGCAGCGTTGTAGGCAGGGATGGCACAGATACGCAGTATTTT,CSVVGRDGTDTQYF,NA,TRBV29-1,TRBJ2-3,NA
TGTGCCCTCCGGAGGGAGACCCAGTACTTC,CALRRETQYF,NA,TRBV6-4,TRBJ2-5,NA
TGTGCCGGAAACCGGGACAGGGGGCGAAAAGGGTATCAGCCCCAGCATTTT,CAGNRDRGRKGYQPQHF,TRBD1,TRBV27,TRBJ1-5,NA
TGCGCCAGCAGCTTTTCAGTCAACACTGAAGCTTTCTTT,CASSFSVNTEAFF,NA,TRBV5-1,TRBJ1-1,NA
TGTGCCAGCAGCCAGGAAACAGGGAACTATGGCTACACCTTC,CASSQETGNYGYTF,NA,TRBV4-2,TRBJ1-2,NA
TGTGCCAACGATCGACAGCGTTCCTACGAGCAGTACTTC,CANDRQRSYEQYF,NA,TRBV27,TRBJ2-7,NA
TGTGCCACCAGCAGAGATAGCGGGGCCACCTACAATGAGCAGTTCTTC,CATSRDSGATYNEQFF,TRBD2,TRBV15,TRBJ2-1,NA
TGTGCCACGGAGACAGGGGGCGCAGCCGGGGAGCTGTTTTTT,CATETGGAAGELFF,TRBD1,TRBV24-1,TRBJ2-2,NA
TGTGCCAGCAGCCTTGGACAGGTGAACACCGGGGAGCTGTTTTTT,CASSLGQVNTGELFF,TRBD1,TRBV13,TRBJ2-2,few
TGTGCCAGCAGTTACTCGGAGCCGAACACTGAAGCTTTCTTT,CASSYSEPNTEAFF,NA,TRBV6-5,TRBJ1-1,NA
TGTGCCAGCAGCTTAGTTTCGGGACAGGCAGATACGCAGTATTTT,CASSLVSGQADTQYF,TRBD1,TRBV7-6,TRBJ2-3,NA
TGTGCCAGCAGTGAACTTGGCCGCTATGGCTACACCTTC,CASSELGRYGYTF,NA,TRBV2,TRBJ1-2,NA
TGTGGGGCAGGGGAGGGTCAGCCCCAGCATTTT,CGAGEGQPQHF,NA,TRBV28,TRBJ1-5,NA
TGTGCCAGCAGCCAAGACAGGGTAAACACTGAAGCTTTCTTT,CASSQDRVNTEAFF,NA,TRBV3-1/TRBV3-2,TRBJ1-1,NA
TGTGCCAGCAGCTCAAGGGACAGTTACAATCAGCCCCAGCATTTT,CASSSRDSYNQPQHF,TRBD1,TRBV6-6,TRBJ1-5,NA
TGTGCCAGCAGCTTCGGGACTAGCCCCGAGCAGTACTTC,CASSFGTSPEQYF,TRBD2,TRBV7-9,TRBJ2-7,NA
TGTGCCAGTATGGTAATATTCGGGGGGAGCAATCAGCCCCAGCATTTT,CASMVIFGGSNQPQHF,NA,TRBV19,TRBJ1-5,once
TGTGCCAGCAGTGATGTCCTAGCGGGGGACCACGGGGAGCTGTTTTTT,CASSDVLAGDHGELFF,TRBD2,TRBV2,TRBJ2-2,NA
TGTGCCTGGAATCCGCAGGGGCCAGATACGCAGTATTTT,CAWNPQGPDTQYF,NA,TRBV30,TRBJ2-3,once
TGTGCCACCAGTGATAGGGAGAATCAGCCCCAGCATTTT,CATSDRENQPQHF,NA,TRBV24-1,TRBJ1-5,NA
TGTGCCAGCAGCTTAGAGGGGGCCTCCTACAATGAGCAGTTCTTC,CASSLEGASYNEQFF,TRBD1,TRBV7-9,TRBJ2-1,once
TGCGCCAGCAGCTTGGCCCTCGGACAGAACACTGAAGCTTTCTTT,CASSLALGQNTEAFF,NA,TRBV5-1,TRBJ1-1,NA
TGTGCCAGCAGCCCCACCATTAGCGGTTACAATGAGCAGTTCTTC,CASSPTISGYNEQFF,NA,TRBV7-3,TRBJ2-1,NA
TGTGCCAGCAGCCAGACAGGGTTCACAGATACGCAGTATTTT,CASSQTGFTDTQYF,TRBD1,TRBV3-1/TRBV3-2,TRBJ2-3,NA